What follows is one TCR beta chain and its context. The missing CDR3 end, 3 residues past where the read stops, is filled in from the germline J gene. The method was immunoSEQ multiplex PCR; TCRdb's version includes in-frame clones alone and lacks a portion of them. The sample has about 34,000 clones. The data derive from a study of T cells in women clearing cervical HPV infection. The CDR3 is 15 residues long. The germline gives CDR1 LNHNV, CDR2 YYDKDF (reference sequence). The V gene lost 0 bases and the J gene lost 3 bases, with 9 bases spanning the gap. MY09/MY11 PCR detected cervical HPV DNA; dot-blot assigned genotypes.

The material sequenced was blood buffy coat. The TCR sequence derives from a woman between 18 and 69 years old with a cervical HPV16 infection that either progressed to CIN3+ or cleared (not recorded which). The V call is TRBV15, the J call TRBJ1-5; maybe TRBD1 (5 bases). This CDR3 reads CATSRDKGFNQPQHF. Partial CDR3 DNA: TGTGCCACCAGCAGAGATAAGGGGTTCAATCAGCCC.